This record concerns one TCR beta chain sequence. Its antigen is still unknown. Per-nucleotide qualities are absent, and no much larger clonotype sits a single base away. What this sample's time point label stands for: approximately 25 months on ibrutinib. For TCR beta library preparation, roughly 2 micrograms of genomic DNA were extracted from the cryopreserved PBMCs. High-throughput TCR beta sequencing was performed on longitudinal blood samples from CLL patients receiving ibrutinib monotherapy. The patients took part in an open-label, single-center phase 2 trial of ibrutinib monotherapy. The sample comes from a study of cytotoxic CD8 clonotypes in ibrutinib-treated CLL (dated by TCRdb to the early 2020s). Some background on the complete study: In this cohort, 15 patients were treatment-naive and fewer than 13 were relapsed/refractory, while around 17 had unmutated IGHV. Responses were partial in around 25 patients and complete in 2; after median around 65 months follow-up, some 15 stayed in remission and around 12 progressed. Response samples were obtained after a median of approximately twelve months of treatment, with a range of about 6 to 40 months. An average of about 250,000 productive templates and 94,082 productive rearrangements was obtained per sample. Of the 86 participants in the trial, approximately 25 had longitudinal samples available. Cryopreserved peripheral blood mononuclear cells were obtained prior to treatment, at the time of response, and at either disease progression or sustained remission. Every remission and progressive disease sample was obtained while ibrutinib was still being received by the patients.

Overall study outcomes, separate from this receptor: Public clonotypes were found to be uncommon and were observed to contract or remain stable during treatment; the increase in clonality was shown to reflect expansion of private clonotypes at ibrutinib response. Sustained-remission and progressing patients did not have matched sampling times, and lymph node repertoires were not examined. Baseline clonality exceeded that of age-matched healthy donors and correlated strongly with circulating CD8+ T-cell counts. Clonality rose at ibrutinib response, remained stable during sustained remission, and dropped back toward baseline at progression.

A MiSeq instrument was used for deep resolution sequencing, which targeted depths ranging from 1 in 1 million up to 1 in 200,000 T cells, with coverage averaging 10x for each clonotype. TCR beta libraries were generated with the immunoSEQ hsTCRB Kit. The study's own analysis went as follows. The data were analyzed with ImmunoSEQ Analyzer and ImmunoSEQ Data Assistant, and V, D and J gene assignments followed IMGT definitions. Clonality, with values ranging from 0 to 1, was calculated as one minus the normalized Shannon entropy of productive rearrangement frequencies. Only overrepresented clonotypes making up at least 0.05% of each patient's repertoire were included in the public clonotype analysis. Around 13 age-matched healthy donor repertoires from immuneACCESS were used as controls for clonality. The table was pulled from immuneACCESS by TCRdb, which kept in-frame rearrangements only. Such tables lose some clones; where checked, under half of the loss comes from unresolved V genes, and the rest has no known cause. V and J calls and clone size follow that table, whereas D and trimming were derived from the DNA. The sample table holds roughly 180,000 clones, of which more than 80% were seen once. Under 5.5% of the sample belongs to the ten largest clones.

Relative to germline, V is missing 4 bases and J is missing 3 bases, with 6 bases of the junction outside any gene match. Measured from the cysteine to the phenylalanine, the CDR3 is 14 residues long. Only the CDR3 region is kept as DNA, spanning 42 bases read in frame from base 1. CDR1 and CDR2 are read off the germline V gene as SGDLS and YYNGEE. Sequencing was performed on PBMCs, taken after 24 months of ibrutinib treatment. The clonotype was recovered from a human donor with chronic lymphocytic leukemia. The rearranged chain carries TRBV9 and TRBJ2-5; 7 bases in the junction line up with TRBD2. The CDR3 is CASSTRGLEETQYF. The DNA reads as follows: TGTGCCAGCAGCACACGTGGACTAGAAGAGACCCAGTACTTC.